This record looks at one T cell receptor (beta chain) sequence and its context. Its target is not known. The data were taken from a study of CD8 T cells in Susac syndrome. Study findings and constraints: The study acknowledged a relatively small number of individuals in its TCR sequencing and HLA analysis.

The multiple sclerosis control group consisted of treatment-naive patients whose relapsing-remitting disease, which was either stable or active, fulfilled revised McDonald criteria. CDR1 SGHTA and CDR2 FQGTGA come from the germline V gene. V lost 2 bases, J lost 0 bases, and 14 bases lay in between. The CDR3 covers 17 residues. It was with random hexamers that 0.5 to 1 ug RNA was reverse transcribed. An immunoSEQ multiplex PCR generated amplified TCR beta CDR3 products spanning 54 Vbeta and 13 Jbeta. TCRdb used MiXCR to reprocess the immunoSEQ multiplex PCR reads, holding one entry per CDR3 protein. Here the sample spans fewer than 350,000 distinct CDR3 sequences, around 85% being singletons.

This chain links TRBV7-3 with TRBJ2-1; D unclear. This clonotype originated in a human donor with multiple sclerosis. Sequenced: CD8+ T cells from PBMCs. In DNA, the CDR3 is TGTGCCAGCAGCTTATGGCCGGACCGGAGCTCCTACAATGAGCAGTTCTTC. It encodes CASSLWPDRSSYNEQFF.